This T cell receptor beta chain was documented in a study of T cell responses to AZD1222 COVID-19 vaccine. Whole-study context: Second-dose groups at about 4 or about 12 weeks were pooled. Overall study findings and caveats: Baseline seropositivity characterized only six or seven AZD1222 recipients. Targeting of unmutated variant regions was reportedly seen in nearly half of spike-specific TCRs.

The CDR3 consists of 18 residues. V was trimmed by 1 base and J by 0 bases, leaving 13 bases between them. The V gene's germline CDR1 is LGHDT and CDR2 YNNKEL (reference sequence). Sequencing used immunoSEQ multiplex PCR; TCRdb keeps in-frame clones, though not all of them. The table records roughly 140,000 clones, 94% of them present only once. With regard to this clone: Its antigen remains unidentified.

The sequenced sample was peripheral blood, obtained on day 0 of AZD1222 vaccination. This clonotype originated in an adult in good health. The V and J genes are TRBV3-1 (or the pseudogene TRBV3-2) and TRBJ1-6, with a weak D call TRBD1 (6 bases). The CDR3 nucleotides are TGTGCCAGCAGCCAAGGTCTTTCAGGGGACTCCTATAATTCACCCCTCCACTTT. Encoded protein: CASSQGLSGDSYNSPLHF.